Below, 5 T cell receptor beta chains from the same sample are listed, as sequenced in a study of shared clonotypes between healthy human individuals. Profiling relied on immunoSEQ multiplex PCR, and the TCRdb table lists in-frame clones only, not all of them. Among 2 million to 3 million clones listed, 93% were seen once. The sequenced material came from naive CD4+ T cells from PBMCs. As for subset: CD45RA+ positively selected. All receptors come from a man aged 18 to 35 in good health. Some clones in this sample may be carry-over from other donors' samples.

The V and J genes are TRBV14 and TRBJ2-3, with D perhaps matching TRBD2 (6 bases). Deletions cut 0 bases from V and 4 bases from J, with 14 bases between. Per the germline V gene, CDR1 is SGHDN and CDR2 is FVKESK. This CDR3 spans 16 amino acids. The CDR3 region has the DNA TGTGCCAGCAGCCAAGATCGCGGGATCGTGGCAGATACGCAGTATTTT. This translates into CASSQDRGIVADTQYF.

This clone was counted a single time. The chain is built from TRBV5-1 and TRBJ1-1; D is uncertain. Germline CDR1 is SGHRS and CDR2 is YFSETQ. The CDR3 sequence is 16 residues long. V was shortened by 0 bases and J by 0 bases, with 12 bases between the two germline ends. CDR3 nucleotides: TGCGCCAGCAGCTTGGGTCTGGGCGCGATGAACACTGAAGCTTTCTTT. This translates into CASSLGLGAMNTEAFF.

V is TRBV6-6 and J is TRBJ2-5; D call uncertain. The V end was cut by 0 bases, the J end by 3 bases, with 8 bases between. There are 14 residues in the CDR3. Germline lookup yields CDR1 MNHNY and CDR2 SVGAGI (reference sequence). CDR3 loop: CASSYSSLEETQYF. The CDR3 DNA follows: TGTGCCAGCAGTTACTCGAGTTTGGAAGAGACCCAGTACTTC.

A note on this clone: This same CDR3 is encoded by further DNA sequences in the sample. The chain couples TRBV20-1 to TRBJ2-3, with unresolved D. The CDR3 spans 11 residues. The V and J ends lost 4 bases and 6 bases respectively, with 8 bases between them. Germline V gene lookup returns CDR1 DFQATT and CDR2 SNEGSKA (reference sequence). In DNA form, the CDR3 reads TGCAGTGCTATCCCCAGGGATACGCAGTATTTT. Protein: CSAIPRDTQYF.

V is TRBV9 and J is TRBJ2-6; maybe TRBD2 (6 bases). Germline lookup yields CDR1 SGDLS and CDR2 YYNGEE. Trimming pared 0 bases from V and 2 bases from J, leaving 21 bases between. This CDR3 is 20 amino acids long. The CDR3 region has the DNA TGTGCCAGCAGCGTAGTCGGAGGGGCCCGCTTTAATGCTGGGGCCAACGTCCTGACTTTC. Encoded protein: CASSVVGGARFNAGANVLTF.